Sequencing of this T cell receptor (beta chain) was carried out in a study of blood T cell repertoires in COVID-19. Study as a whole: T cells, B-cell-depleted T cells, or PBMCs supplied cDNA or gDNA.

Germline values: CDR1 MNHEY, CDR2 SVGEGT. The ends lost 4 bases at V and 2 bases at J; junction bases unmatched: 4. The CDR3 consists of 16 residues. TCRdb's copy holds only in-frame clones and misses some; the assay was immunoSEQ multiplex PCR. The sample includes fewer than 120,000 clones, approximately 65% of them seen just once. The receptor comes from a woman aged 55-69 years with acute or convalescent COVID-19. The gene calls are TRBV6-2 or TRBV6-3 and TRBJ2-3, with 12 bases that match TRBD2. Sequencing was carried out using peripheral blood. CDR3 protein: CASSLASGGATDTQYF. The CDR3 bases are TGTGCCAGCAGTTTGGCTAGCGGGGGGGCCACAGATACGCAGTATTTT.